These 31 T cell receptor beta chains share one sample of origin, sequenced in a study of prognosis after radiotherapy for stage I lung cancer. Multiplex PCR, run in two rounds, amplified TCR beta CDR3 from genomic DNA. It was primers specific to each TRBV and TRBJ gene that first-round PCR used. Each CDR3 protein is one row after TCRdb ran MiXCR on the multiplex PCR reads. The profile shows 30,000 to 40,000 distinct CDR3 sequences, 25% to 40% of them singletons. This specimen was PBMCs, taken before or after stereotactic body radiation therapy (not recorded which). All receptors come from a donor at least 50 years old with non-small cell lung cancer.

This clonotype was counted at least ten times. The rearrangement links TRBV28 to TRBJ2-3; 11 bases are a match to TRBD1. This CDR3 has 16 amino acids. Trimming took 2 bases from V and 2 from J; bases not matched to a gene: 3. The V gene's germline CDR1 is MDHEN and CDR2 SYDVKM. CDR3 DNA sequence: TGTGCCAGCAGTTTAGCGGGACAGGGGGACACAGATACGCAGTATTTT. The encoded protein is CASSLAGQGDTDTQYF.

The V gene is TRBV6-1, the J gene TRBJ2-2; no reliable D call. Deletions cut 5 bases from V and 7 bases from J, with 17 bases between. Germline V gene sequence: CDR1 MNHNS, CDR2 SASEGT. The CDR3 loop spans 15 amino acids. CDR3 loop: CASSHPPRRVGELFF. Here the CDR3 DNA reads TGTGCCAGCAGTCACCCCCCACGGCGCGTCGGGGAGCTGTTTTTT.

This clonotype was observed many times. The chain couples TRBV12-3 or TRBV12-4 to TRBJ1-1; D is unresolved. This CDR3 is 14 amino acids long. V was shortened by 6 bases and J by 7 bases, with 18 bases between the two germline ends. CDR3 sequence reads: CASSPRFTTFEAFF. In DNA, the CDR3 is TGTGCCAGCAGCCCCAGGTTCACTACCTTTGAAGCTTTCTTT.

This clonotype came up many times. The chain carries TRBV5-6 and TRBJ2-3, with a possible D match to TRBD2 (7 bases). Germline V lookup: CDR1 SGHDT, CDR2 YYEEEE. The CDR3 spans 14 residues. V was trimmed by 4 bases and J by 3 bases, leaving 12 bases between them. The DNA of the CDR3 is TGTGCCAGCAGCGTGGGGGGGGCAACAGATACGCAGTATTTT. Translating gives CASSVGGATDTQYF.

This clonotype was found many times. Its ends do not fully match the called genes, so a read error is possible. This rearrangement joins TRBV5-1 to TRBJ2-7, with D tentatively TRBD1 (6 bases). The V gene's germline CDR1 is SGHRS and CDR2 YFSETQ. There are 15 residues in the CDR3. CDR3 sequence (DNA): TGTGCCAGCAGCTCACAACAGGGATTTCGCTACGAGCAGTACTTC. This codes for CASSSQQGFRYEQYF.

This clonotype was seen ten or more times. The genes are TRBV7-9 and TRBJ2-7; D is possibly TRBD1 or TRBD2 (5 bases each). Germline loops: CDR1 SEHNR, CDR2 FQNEAQ (reference sequence). The V and J ends lost 2 bases and 5 bases respectively, with 13 bases between them. The CDR3 totals 14 residues. The CDR3 sequence is CASSLTPQEDEQYF. CDR3 nucleotides: TGTGCCAGCAGCTTAACACCACAGGAGGACGAGCAGTACTTC. The complete variable domain, with remaining parts taken from reference TRBV7-9 and TRBJ2-7, reads DTGVSQNPRHKITKRGQNVTFRCDPISEHNRLYWYRQTLGQGPEFLTYFQNEAQLEKSRLLSDRFSAERPKGSFSTLEIQRTEQGDSAMYLCASSLTPQEDEQYFGPGTRLTVT.

At least ten counts were recorded for this clonotype. The chain joins TRBV2 to TRBJ2-1; 10 bases agree with TRBD2. V was pared by 6 bases and J by 8 bases, with 10 bases of the junction left unmatched. This CDR3 is built from 15 residues. CDR1 SNHLY and CDR2 FYNNEI come from the germline V gene. CDR3 protein: CASSRSGGALDEQFF. The CDR3 DNA follows: TGTGCCAGCAGCAGAAGCGGGGGGGCCTTGGATGAGCAGTTCTTC.

This clonotype was detected ten times or more. The chain carries TRBV28 and TRBJ2-1; no clear D gene. Trimming took 1 base from V and 5 from J, leaving 6 bases between them. CDR1 is MDHEN, CDR2 SYDVKM, per germline. The CDR3 extends over 13 amino acids. CDR3 amino acids: CASSLSRNNEQFF. The CDR3 DNA follows: TGTGCCAGCAGTTTATCCAGGAACAATGAGCAGTTCTTC. Combining the CDR3 with reference TRBV28 and TRBJ2-1 gives the whole variable domain DVKVTQSSRYLVKRTGEKVFLECVQDMDHENMFWYRQDPGLGLRLIYFSYDVKMKEKGDIPEGYSVSREKKERFSLILESASTNQTSMYLCASSLSRNNEQFFGPGTRLTVL.

This clonotype was found many times. This rearrangement joins TRBV28 to TRBJ2-1, with D tentatively TRBD1 (5 bases). Trimming shortened V by 4 bases and J by 7 bases, and 17 bases separated the two germline ends. This CDR3 has 15 residues. CDR1 is MDHEN and CDR2 is SYDVKM in the germline V gene. CDR3 protein: CASSSTEWDGNEQFF. The CDR3 bases are TGTGCCAGCAGTTCGACAGAGTGGGATGGGAATGAGCAGTTCTTC. The variable domain in full, with the rest retrieved from reference TRBV28 and TRBJ2-1, is DVKVTQSSRYLVKRTGEKVFLECVQDMDHENMFWYRQDPGLGLRLIYFSYDVKMKEKGDIPEGYSVSREKKERFSLILESASTNQTSMYLCASSSTEWDGNEQFFGPGTRLTVL.

This clonotype has a count of ten or more. V is TRBV19 and J is TRBJ1-3; D is perhaps TRBD1 (5 bases). V lost 3 bases to trimming and J lost 0 bases, with 12 bases between them. Germline CDR1 and CDR2: LNHDA and SQIVND (reference sequence). The CDR3 extends over 16 amino acids. The CDR3 reads CASSIWRGDSGNTIYF. DNA for the CDR3: TGTGCCAGTAGTATTTGGAGGGGCGACTCTGGAAACACCATATATTTT.

Ten or more counts support this clonotype. V gene TRBV7-8 combines with J gene TRBJ1-2; no firm D call. Germline-derived CDR1 and CDR2 are SGHVS and FQNEAQ. The CDR3 covers 12 residues. Trimming took 0 bases from V and 5 from J, leaving 4 bases between them. The CDR3 loop reads CASSLASYGYTF. The CDR3 nucleotides are TGTGCCAGCAGCTTAGCCTCTTATGGCTACACCTTC.

The CDR3 spells CASSVPGTGGVIVYTF. The CDR3 bases are TGTGCCAGTAGTGTACCCGGGACAGGGGGAGTAATAGTCTACACCTTC. This chain connects TRBV19 to TRBJ1-2, with TRBD1 matching over 11 bases. V shed 5 bases and J 10 bases; nucleotides not matched to a gene: 15. The CDR3 extends over 16 amino acids. The germline gives CDR1 LNHDA, CDR2 SQIVND (reference sequence).

Here the CDR3 reads CASSLAWPRSLDEQYF. CDR3 DNA: TGTGCCAGCAGCTTGGCCTGGCCCCGATCCCTAGACGAGCAGTACTTC. The chain uses TRBV5-4 and TRBJ2-7; D ambiguous. There are 16 residues in the CDR3. Trimming cost V 0 bases and J 5 bases, with 18 bases left between them. CDR1 and CDR2 (germline): SGHNT, YYREEE (reference sequence).

The count of this clonotype is one. A much bigger clone sits one base away, suggesting this may be a read error. The chain is built from TRBV4-2 and TRBJ2-5; D is uncertain. Germline assignment: CDR1 LGHNA and CDR2 YNFKEQ. Trimming cost V 1 base and J 4 bases, with 4 bases left between them. The CDR3 loop spans 12 amino acids. CDR3 loop: CASSQVVETQYF. Written as DNA, the CDR3 is TGTGCCAGCAGCCAAGTTGTAGAGACCCAGTACTTC.

This clonotype has more than one count but fewer than ten. The conserved final phenylalanine or tryptophan is absent from the CDR3, which likely points to a read error. The chain is built from TRBV4-1 and TRBJ1-3, with TRBD1 matching 7 bases. The germline CDR1 and CDR2 sequences are MGHRA and YSYEKL. The CDR3 sequence is 15 residues long. With V trimmed by 2 bases and J by 2 bases, 3 bases remained unmatched. The CDR3 region has the DNA TGCGCCAGCAGCCAACTTGACAGGGCTGGAAACACCATATATCTT. The encoded protein is CASSQLDRAGNTIYL.

About this clonotype: The CDR3 ends on some other residue instead of the conserved phenylalanine or tryptophan, so this is likely a read error. The chain has TRBV18 and TRBJ1-1; 7 nucleotides agree with TRBD1. The CDR3 is 13 amino acids. Germline loops: CDR1 KGHSH, CDR2 LQKENI. Trimming took 2 bases from V and 5 from J; bases not matched to a gene: 2. The CDR3 region is CASSPEQGTEAFS. The CDR3 DNA reads as TGTGCCAGCTCACCAGAACAGGGGACTGAAGCTTTCTCT.

The rearrangement joins TRBV6-1 to TRBJ2-2; possible D gene TRBD1, 6 bases. The CDR3 has 16 amino acids. V was cut by 5 bases and J by 5 bases, with 18 bases left in between. From germline, CDR1 is MNHNS and CDR2 SASEGT. The CDR3 loop reads CASSKTQGLPTGELFF. The CDR3 DNA follows: TGTGCCAGCAGTAAAACACAGGGTCTGCCAACCGGGGAGCTGTTTTTT.

The rearrangement joins TRBV28 to TRBJ2-6; D gene unclear. Trimming cost V 7 bases and J 2 bases, with 15 bases left between them. The CDR3 has 16 amino acids. Germline CDR1 and CDR2: MDHEN and SYDVKM. In DNA form, the CDR3 reads TGTGCCAGCACCCGCGGCCGAGGAACTGGGGCCAACGTCCTGACTTTC. Residues: CASTRGRGTGANVLTF.

This clonotype appeared many times. This chain links TRBV2 with TRBJ1-5, with D hard to call. The germline V and J ends were trimmed by 5 bases and 6 bases, with 8 bases remaining between them. In germline, CDR1 is SNHLY, CDR2 FYNNEI. This CDR3 has 12 amino acids. CDR3 DNA: TGTGCCAGCAGTTCCCCACGTCAGCCCCAGCATTTT. Protein product: CASSSPRQPQHF.

The chain links TRBV6-1 to TRBJ1-6; D gene ambiguous. Germline V CDR1 and CDR2: MNHNS, SASEGT. This CDR3 is built from 12 residues. The germline V and J ends were trimmed by 6 bases and 5 bases, with 5 bases remaining between them. CDR3 in amino acids: CASRDNNSPLHF. Written as DNA, the CDR3 is TGTGCCAGCAGAGATAATAATTCACCCCTCCACTTT.

In regard to this clonotype: This probably arose from a read error, given a far larger clone one base away. The rearrangement links TRBV6-6 to TRBJ1-5; D gene uncertain. CDR1 and CDR2 from the germline V gene are MNHNY and SVGAGI (reference sequence). This CDR3 is built from 15 residues. Trimming took off 0 bases at V and 6 bases at J, with 12 bases between the two ends. The CDR3 loop reads CASSYSRMGSQPQHF. DNA for the CDR3: TGTGCCAGCAGTTACTCGAGGATGGGCAGTCAGCCCCAGCATTTT.

This clonotype was found many times. The gene calls are TRBV4-1 and TRBJ1-1; D is undetermined. V gave up 0 bases and J gave up 0 bases, with 5 bases separating them. This CDR3 comprises 14 residues. Germline V gives CDR1 MGHRA, CDR2 YSYEKL. Written as DNA, the CDR3 is TGCGCCAGCAGCCAAGAATCCCTGAACACTGAAGCTTTCTTT. This sequence encodes CASSQESLNTEAFF.

The rearrangement joins TRBV6-2 or TRBV6-3 to TRBJ2-2; a possible D gene is TRBD1 (7 bases). The V end lost 6 bases, the J end lost 8 bases, and 19 bases lay between the germline ends. The CDR3 spans 15 residues. The V gene's germline CDR1 is MNHEY and CDR2 SVGEGT. Here the CDR3 DNA reads TGTGCCAGCAGAGAGGGGGCGCGAGGGACTGGGGAGCTGTTTTTT. This encodes CASREGARGTGELFF.

This clonotype has ten or more counts. CDR3 in amino acids: CSAMAGPNTIYF. The CDR3 nucleotides are TGCAGTGCTATGGCGGGCCCAAACACCATATATTTT. This sequence joins TRBV20-1 and TRBJ1-3; D not certain. The CDR3 sequence is 12 residues long. Between the trimmed V and J ends, which lost 4 bases and 6 bases, there was a span of 10 bases. CDR1 DFQATT and CDR2 SNEGSKA come from the germline V gene (reference sequence).

This clonotype was observed many times. This chain uses TRBV30 with TRBJ1-2, with 9 positions matching TRBD1. Trimming took 0 bases from V and 5 from J; bases not matched to a gene: 1. The CDR3 spans 13 residues. CDR1 is GTSNPN, CDR2 SVGIG, per germline (reference sequence). The CDR3 loop reads CAWSVQGAYGYTF. CDR3 coding DNA: TGTGCCTGGAGTGTACAGGGGGCTTATGGCTACACCTTC.

The chain has TRBV7-9 and TRBJ1-2, with a tentative D call TRBD1 (5 bases). The CDR3 spans 15 residues. The germline V gene has CDR1 SEHNR and CDR2 FQNEAQ (reference sequence). V was cut by 0 bases and J by 6 bases, with 14 bases left in between. As DNA, the CDR3 is TGTGCCAGCAGCTTAGCTGGGGGTTACTTGGATGGCTACACCTTC. Translation gives CASSLAGGYLDGYTF.

In this sample, this clonotype turned up many times. The CDR3 nucleotides read TGCAGTGCTAGTCGACACCTGAACACTGAAGCTTTCTTT. It specifies CSASRHLNTEAFF. V is TRBV20-1 and J is TRBJ1-1, with no clear D. Germline lookup yields CDR1 DFQATT and CDR2 SNEGSKA (reference sequence). This CDR3 spans 13 amino acids. V was trimmed by 3 bases and J by 0 bases, leaving 8 bases between them.

This clonotype came up many times. The CDR3 nucleotides read TGTGCCAGCAGCTTCCGGGACTGGCGTGAAAAACTGTTTTTT. This translates into CASSFRDWREKLFF. The chain recombines TRBV7-9 with TRBJ1-4, with D possibly being TRBD1 (5 bases). Germline CDR1 is SEHNR and CDR2 is FQNEAQ (reference sequence). CDR3 length: 14 residues. V lost 3 bases and J 7 bases, leaving 12 bases between the germline ends.

The chain links TRBV6-2 or TRBV6-3 to TRBJ2-7; TRBD2 is a possible D gene (7 bases). V was pared by 10 bases and J by 0 bases, with 16 bases between. Germline V CDR1 and CDR2: MNHEY, SVGEGT. The CDR3 contains 14 residues. The CDR3 sequence: CANPGRGDSYEQYF. CDR3 nucleotides: TGTGCCAACCCAGGGAGGGGGGACTCCTACGAGCAGTACTTC.

On this clonotype: One junction end does not reproduce the germline sequence, and a read error may be involved. The V and J genes are TRBV20-1 and TRBJ2-3; D is unresolved. Germline lookup yields CDR1 DFQATT and CDR2 SNEGSKA (reference sequence). CDR3 size: 12 residues. CDR3 DNA sequence: TGCAGCGCTAGTCCTTCAGTATATACGCAGTATTTT. As protein: CSASPSVYTQYF.

The chain employs TRBV6-1 and TRBJ2-7, with D maybe TRBD1 (6 bases). The germline V gene has CDR1 MNHNS and CDR2 SASEGT. V lost 9 bases and J lost 8, with 32 bases in between. This CDR3 region has 17 residues. CDR3 nucleotide sequence: TGTGCCAGTCAGCGAGAAGTCTGGAGTACAGGGCATCGCCAGCAGTACTTC. Translating gives CASQREVWSTGHRQQYF.